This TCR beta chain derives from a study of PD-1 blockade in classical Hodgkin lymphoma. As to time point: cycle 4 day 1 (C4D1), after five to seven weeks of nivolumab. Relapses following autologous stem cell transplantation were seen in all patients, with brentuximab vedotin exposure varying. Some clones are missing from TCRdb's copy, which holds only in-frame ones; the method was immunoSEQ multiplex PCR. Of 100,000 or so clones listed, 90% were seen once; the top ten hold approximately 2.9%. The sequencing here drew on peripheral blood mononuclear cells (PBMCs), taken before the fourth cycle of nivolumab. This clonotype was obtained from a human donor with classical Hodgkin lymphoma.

The CDR3: CASSVEGGDPYNEQFF. CDR3 DNA: TGTGCCAGCAGCGTAGAAGGCGGCGACCCTTACAATGAGCAGTTCTTC. This sequence joins TRBV9 and TRBJ2-1, with D uncertain. Trimming pared 0 bases from V and 4 bases from J, leaving 14 bases between. The CDR3 contains 16 residues. Germline-derived CDR1 and CDR2 are SGDLS and YYNGEE.